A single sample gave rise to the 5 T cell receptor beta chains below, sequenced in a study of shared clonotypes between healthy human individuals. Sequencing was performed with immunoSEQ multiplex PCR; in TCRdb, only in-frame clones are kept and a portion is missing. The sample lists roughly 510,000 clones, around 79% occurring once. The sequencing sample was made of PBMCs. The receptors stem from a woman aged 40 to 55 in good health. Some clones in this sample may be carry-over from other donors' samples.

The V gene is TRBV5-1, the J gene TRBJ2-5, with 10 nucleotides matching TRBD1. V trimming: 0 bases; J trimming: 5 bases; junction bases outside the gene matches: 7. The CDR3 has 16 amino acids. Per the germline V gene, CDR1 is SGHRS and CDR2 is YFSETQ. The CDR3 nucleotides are TGCGCCAGCAGCTTGGCCGGGACAGGGGTTTCCGAGACCCAGTACTTC. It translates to CASSLAGTGVSETQYF.

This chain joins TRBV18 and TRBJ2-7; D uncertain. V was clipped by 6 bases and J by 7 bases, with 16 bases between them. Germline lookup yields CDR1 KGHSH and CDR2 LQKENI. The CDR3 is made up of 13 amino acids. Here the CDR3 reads CASSPRSGWEQYF. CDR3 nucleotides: TGTGCCAGCTCGCCTCGATCTGGTTGGGAGCAGTACTTC. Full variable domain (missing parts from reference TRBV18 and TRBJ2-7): NAGVMQNPRHLVRRRGQEARLRCSPMKGHSHVYWYRQLPEEGLKFMVYLQKENIIDESGMPKERFSAEFPKEGPSILRIQQVVRGDSAAYFCASSPRSGWEQYFGPGTRLTVT.

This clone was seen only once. The DNA of the CDR3 is TGCAGCGTTGAGGGGCTAGCCAATGAGCAGTTCTTC. It is translated as CSVEGLANEQFF. The V gene is TRBV29-1, the J gene TRBJ2-1; either TRBD1 or TRBD2 may fit D (5 bases each). This CDR3 is 12 amino acids long. Trimming removed 3 bases from V and 6 bases from J, with 9 bases in between. Germline CDR1 SQVTM, CDR2 ANQGSEA.

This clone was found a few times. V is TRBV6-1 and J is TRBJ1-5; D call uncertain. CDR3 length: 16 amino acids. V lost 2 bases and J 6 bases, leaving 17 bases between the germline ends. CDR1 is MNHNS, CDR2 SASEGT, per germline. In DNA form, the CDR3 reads TGTGCCAGCAGTGAACGGCTGGGTTGGATTGGTCAGCCCCAGCATTTT. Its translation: CASSERLGWIGQPQHF.

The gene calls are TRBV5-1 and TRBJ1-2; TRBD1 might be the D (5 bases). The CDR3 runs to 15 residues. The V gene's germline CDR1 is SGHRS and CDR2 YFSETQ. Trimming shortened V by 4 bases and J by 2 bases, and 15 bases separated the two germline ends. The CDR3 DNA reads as TGCGCCAGCAGCCTCGGGGGGACCGGAAACTATGGCTACACCTTC. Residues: CASSLGGTGNYGYTF.